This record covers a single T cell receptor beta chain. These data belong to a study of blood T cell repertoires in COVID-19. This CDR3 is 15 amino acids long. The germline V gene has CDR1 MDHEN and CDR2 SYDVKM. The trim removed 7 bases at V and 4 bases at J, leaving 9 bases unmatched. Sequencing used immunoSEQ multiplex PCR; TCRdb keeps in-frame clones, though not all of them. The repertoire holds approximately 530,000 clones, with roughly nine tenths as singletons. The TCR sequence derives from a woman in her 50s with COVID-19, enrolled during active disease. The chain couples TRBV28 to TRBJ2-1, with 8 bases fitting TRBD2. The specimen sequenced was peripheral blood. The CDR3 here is CASTPGGAYYNEQFF. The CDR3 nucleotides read TGTGCCAGCACTCCGGGGGGGGCCTATTACAATGAGCAGTTCTTC.